This T cell receptor (beta chain) is from a study of T-cell reconstitution after alpha-beta-depleted transplantation in children. This clonotype appeared many times. Unique molecular identifiers were used to barcode this TCRbeta library. TCRdb passed the PCR reads through MiXCR, listing each CDR3 protein once. The table lists approximately 420,000 distinct CDR3 sequences, approximately 11% of them singletons, with approximately 5% in the top ten. The CDR3 consists of 13 residues. V was cut by 5 bases and J by 3 bases, with 11 bases left in between. V and J are TRBV12-3 or TRBV12-4 and TRBJ2-7; possible D gene TRBD2, 5 bases. Here the sequenced sample was PBMCs from the stem cell graft donor, taken from the stem cell graft. This TCR was recovered from a human donor who donated a stem cell graft to a child with acute myeloid leukemia. CDR3 bases: TGTGCCAGCAGTCCCCCCGGGGTCTACGAGCAGTACGTC. This sequence encodes CASSPPGVYEQYV.